This TCR beta chain was captured by sequencing in a study of blood T cells in healthy people across ages. This clonotype has a count of ten or more. Combining a sample-barcoded 5' primer with a J-beta primer mix, a second PCR ran for about 7 to 11 cycles. TCRdb analysed the 5' RACE reads with MiXCR anew, one entry per CDR3 protein. The sample gives around 1.7 million distinct CDR3 sequences, roughly 27% of which show up once; 7.7% is in the top ten. V lost 6 bases and J 3 bases, leaving 15 bases between the germline ends. Germline V CDR1 and CDR2: MDHEN, SYDVKM. This CDR3 has 14 amino acids. This chain connects TRBV28 to TRBJ2-7, with a possible D match to TRBD1 (5 bases). This TCR was recovered from a woman in her twenties or thirties in good health. Sequenced material: blood. CDR3 nucleotide sequence: TGTGCCAGCAGCCTACAGGCCCCCAACTACGAGCAGTACTTC. Translation gives CASSLQAPNYEQYF.